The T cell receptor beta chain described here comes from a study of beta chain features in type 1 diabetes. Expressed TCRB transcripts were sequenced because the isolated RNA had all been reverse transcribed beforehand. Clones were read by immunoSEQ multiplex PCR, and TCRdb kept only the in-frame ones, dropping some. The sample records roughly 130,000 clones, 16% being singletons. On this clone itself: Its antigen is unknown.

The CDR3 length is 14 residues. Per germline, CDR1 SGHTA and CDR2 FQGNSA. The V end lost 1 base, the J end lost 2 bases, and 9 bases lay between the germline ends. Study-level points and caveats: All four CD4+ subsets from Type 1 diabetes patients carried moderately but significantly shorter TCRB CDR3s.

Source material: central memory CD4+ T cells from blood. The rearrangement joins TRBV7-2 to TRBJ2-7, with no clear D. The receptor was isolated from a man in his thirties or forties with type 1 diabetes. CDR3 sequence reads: CASSLGVSAYEQYF. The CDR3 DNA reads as TGTGCCAGCAGCTTAGGTGTTTCAGCCTACGAGCAGTACTTC.